The text below deals with one TCR beta chain. Profiling relied on immunoSEQ multiplex PCR, and the TCRdb table lists in-frame clones only, not all of them. Of approximately 170,000 clones listed, 88% are singletons. The data were taken from a study of radiation and T cells in renal cell carcinoma. Germline V gene data show CDR1 as SGHTA and CDR2 as FQGNSA. The CDR3 length is 13 residues. Trimming took 9 bases from V and 5 from J, leaving 15 bases between them. Time point meaning: blood 4 weeks post-SBRT, at nephrectomy. The treatment is: 15 Gy SBRT to primary tumor, nephrectomy 4 weeks later. Nephrectomy followed 15 Gy stereotactic body radiation by 4 weeks.

Source: blood, taken from a patient whose treatment included radiotherapy and nephrectomy. The clonotype comes from a woman between 50 and 59 years old with renal cell carcinoma. The chain couples TRBV7-2 to TRBJ2-3; D may be TRBD1 or TRBD2 (6 bases each). The CDR3 bases are TGTGCCAGTAAACCGGGGGCCTTAGATACGCAGTATTTT. Protein sequence: CASKPGALDTQYF. Combining the CDR3 with reference TRBV7-2 and TRBJ2-3 gives the whole variable domain GAGVSQSPSNKVTEKGKDVELRCDPISGHTALYWYRQSLGQGLEFLIYFQGNSAPDKSGLPSDRFSAERTGGSVSTLTIQRTQQEDSAVYLCASKPGALDTQYFGPGTRLTVL.